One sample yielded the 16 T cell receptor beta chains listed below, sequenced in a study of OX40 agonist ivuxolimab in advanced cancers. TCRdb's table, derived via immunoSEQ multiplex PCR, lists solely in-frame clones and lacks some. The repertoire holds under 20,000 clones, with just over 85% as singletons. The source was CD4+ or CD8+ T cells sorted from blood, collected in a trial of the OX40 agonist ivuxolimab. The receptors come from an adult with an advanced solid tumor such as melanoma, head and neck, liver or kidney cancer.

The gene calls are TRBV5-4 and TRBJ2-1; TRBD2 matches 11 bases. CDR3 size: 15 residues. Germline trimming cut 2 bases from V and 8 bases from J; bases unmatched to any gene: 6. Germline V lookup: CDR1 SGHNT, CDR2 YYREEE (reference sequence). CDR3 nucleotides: TGTGCCAGCAGCTTCAAACTAGCGGGAGTCTATGAGCAGTTCTTC. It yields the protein CASSFKLAGVYEQFF.

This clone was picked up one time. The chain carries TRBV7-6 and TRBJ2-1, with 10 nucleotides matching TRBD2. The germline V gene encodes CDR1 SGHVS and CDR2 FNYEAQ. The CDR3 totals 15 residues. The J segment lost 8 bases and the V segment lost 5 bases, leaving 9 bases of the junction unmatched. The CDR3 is CASSPRLAGRYEQFF. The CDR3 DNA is TGTGCCAGCAGCCCGAGACTAGCGGGTCGATATGAGCAGTTCTTC.

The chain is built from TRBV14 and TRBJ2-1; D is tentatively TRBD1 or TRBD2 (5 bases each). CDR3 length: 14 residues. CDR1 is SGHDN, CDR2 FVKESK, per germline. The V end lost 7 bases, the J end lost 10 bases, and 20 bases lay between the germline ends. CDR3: CASTSGLKNSEQFF. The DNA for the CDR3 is TGTGCCAGCACCTCGGGGCTGAAGAACTCCGAGCAGTTCTTC.

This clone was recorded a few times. CDR3 bases: TGTGCCAGCAGCTTTCCCCTAACAGGGAGGGGTGGCTACACCTTC. Its translation: CASSFPLTGRGGYTF. The rearrangement uses TRBV5-4 and TRBJ1-2; D is perhaps TRBD1 (6 bases). V lost 2 bases and J lost 7, with 18 bases in between. Germline lookup yields CDR1 SGHNT and CDR2 YYREEE (reference sequence). The CDR3 spans 15 residues. The variable domain in full, with the rest retrieved from reference TRBV5-4 and TRBJ1-2, is ETGVTQSPTHLIKTRGQQVTLRCSSQSGHNTVSWYQQALGQGPQFIFQYYREEENGRGNFPPRFSGLQFPNYSSELNVNALELDDSALYLCASSFPLTGRGGYTFGSGTRLTVV.

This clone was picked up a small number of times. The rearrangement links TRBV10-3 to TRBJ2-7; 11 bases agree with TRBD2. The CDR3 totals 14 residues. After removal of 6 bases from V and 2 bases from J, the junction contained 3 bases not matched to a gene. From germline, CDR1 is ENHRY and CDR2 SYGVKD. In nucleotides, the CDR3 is TGTGCCATCAGGTTAGCGGGAGGGCCCTACGAGCAGTACTTC. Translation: CAIRLAGGPYEQYF.

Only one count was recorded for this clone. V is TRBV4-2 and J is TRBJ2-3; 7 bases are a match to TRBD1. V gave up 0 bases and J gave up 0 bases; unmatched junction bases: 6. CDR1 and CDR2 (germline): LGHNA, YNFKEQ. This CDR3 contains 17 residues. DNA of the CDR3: TGTGCCAGCAGCCAAGAAGGTCGCAGGGGGAGCACAGATACGCAGTATTTT. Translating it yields CASSQEGRRGSTDTQYF.

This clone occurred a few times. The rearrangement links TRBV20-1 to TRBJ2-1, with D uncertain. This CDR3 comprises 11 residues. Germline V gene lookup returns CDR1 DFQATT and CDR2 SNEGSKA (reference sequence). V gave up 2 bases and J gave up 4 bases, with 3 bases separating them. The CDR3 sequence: CSARQYNEQFF. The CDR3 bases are TGCAGTGCTAGACAGTACAATGAGCAGTTCTTC.

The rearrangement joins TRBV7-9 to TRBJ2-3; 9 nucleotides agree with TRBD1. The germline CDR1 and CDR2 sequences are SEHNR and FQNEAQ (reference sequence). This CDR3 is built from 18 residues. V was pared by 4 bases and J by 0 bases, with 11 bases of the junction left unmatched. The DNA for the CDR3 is TGTGCCAGCAGCTACCCTGTATTCGGACAGGGGAGCACAGATACGCAGTATTTT. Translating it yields CASSYPVFGQGSTDTQYF.

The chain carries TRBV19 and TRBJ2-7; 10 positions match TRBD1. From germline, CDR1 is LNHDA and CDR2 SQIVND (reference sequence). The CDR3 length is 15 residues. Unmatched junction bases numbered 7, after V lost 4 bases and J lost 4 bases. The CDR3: CASSSPGQGTYEQYF. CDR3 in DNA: TGTGCCAGTAGTAGCCCGGGACAGGGGACGTACGAGCAGTACTTC.

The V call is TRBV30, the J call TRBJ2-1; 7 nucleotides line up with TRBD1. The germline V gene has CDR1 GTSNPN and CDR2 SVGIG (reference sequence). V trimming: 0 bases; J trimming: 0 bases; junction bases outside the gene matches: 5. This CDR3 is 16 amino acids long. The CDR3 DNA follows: TGTGCCTGGAGTGTATTAGGGGGCCTCTCCTACAATGAGCAGTTCTTC. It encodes CAWSVLGGLSYNEQFF. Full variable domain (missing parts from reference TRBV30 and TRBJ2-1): SQTIHQWPATLVQPVGSPLSLECTVEGTSNPNLYWYRQAAGRGLQLLFYSVGIGQISSEVPQNLSASRPQDRQFILSSKKLLLSDSGFYLCAWSVLGGLSYNEQFFGPGTRLTVL.

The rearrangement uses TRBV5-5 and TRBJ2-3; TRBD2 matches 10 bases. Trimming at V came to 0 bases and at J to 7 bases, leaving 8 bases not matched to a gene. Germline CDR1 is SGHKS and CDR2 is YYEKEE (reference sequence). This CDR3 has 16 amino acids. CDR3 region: CASSLAGAGGHHTQYF. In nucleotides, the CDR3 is TGTGCCAGCAGCTTGGCCGGAGCGGGAGGGCACCATACGCAGTATTTT.

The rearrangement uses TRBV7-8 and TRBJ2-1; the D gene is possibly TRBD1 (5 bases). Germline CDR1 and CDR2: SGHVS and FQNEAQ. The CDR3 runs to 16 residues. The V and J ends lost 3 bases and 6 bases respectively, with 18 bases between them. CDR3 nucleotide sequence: TGTGCCAGCAGCTTTCGACTGGGGCTAATCTCCAATGAGCAGTTCTTC. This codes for CASSFRLGLISNEQFF.

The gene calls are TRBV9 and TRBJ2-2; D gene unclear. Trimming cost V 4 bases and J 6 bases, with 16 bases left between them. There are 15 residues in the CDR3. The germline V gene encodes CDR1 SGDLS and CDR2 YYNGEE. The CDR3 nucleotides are TGTGCCAGCAGCCCCCGAACAGTGGCGGCCGGGGAGCTGTTTTTT. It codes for CASSPRTVAAGELFF.

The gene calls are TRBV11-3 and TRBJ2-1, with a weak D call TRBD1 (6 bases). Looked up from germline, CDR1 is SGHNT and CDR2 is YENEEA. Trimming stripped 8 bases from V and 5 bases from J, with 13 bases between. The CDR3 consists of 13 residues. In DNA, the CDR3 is TGTGCCAGCGGCCCAGGGGTTCACAATGAGCAGTTCTTC. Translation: CASGPGVHNEQFF.

As DNA, the CDR3 is TGTGCCAGCAGCTTAGGTGTGGTAGTGGGTGAGCAGTTCTTC. This translates into CASSLGVVVGEQFF. The rearrangement uses TRBV5-4 and TRBJ2-1; no clear D. CDR3 length equals 14 residues. The V end lost 2 bases, the J end lost 9 bases, and 15 bases lay between the germline ends. CDR1 and CDR2 from the germline V gene are SGHNT and YYREEE (reference sequence).

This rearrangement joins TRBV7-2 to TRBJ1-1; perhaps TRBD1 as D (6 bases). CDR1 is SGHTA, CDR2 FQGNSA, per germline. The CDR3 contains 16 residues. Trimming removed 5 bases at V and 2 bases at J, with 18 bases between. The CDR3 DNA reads TGTGCCAGCAGCCGGGACTCGGGGGGCTTAAACACTGAAGCTTTCTTT. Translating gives CASSRDSGGLNTEAFF.